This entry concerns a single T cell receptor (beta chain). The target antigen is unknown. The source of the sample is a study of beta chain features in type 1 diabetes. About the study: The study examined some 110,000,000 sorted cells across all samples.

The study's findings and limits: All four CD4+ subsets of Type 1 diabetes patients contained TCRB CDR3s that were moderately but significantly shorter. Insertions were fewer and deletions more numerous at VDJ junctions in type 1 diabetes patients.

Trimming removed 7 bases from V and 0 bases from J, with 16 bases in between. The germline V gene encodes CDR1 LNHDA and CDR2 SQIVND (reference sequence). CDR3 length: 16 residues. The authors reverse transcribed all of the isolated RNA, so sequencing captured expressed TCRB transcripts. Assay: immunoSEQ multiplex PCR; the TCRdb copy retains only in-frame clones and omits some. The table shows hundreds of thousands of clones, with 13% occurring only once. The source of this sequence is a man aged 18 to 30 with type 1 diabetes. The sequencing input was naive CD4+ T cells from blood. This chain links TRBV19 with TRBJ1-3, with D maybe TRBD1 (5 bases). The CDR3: CASTTPGLISGNTIYF. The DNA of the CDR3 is TGTGCCAGTACCACACCGGGACTCATCTCTGGAAACACCATATATTTT.